This T cell receptor (beta chain) emerged from a study of cytomegalovirus exposure and HLA in healthy donors. Findings of the study overall: TCR beta chains numbering more than 150 were designated cytomegalovirus-associated.

Remarks on this clone: The antigen is undetermined.

13 Jbeta primers and 60 Vbeta primers were used for the PCR. The repertoire was sequenced with immunoSEQ multiplex PCR; TCRdb's copy has only in-frame clones and lacks some. Of 200,000 to 250,000 clones listed, roughly 80% are singletons. V was pared by 2 bases and J by 10 bases, with 9 bases of the junction left unmatched. The CDR3 has 15 residues. Per germline, CDR1 SGHRS and CDR2 YFSETQ. The chain joins TRBV5-1 to TRBJ2-1; TRBD2 agrees at 10 bases. This TCR was recovered from a man aged 35-49 years in good health and CMV-seronegative. Material for sequencing was PBMCs. In nucleotides, the CDR3 is TGCGCCAGCAGCTTCGGGACTAGCGACCTCCAGGAGCAGTTCTTC. Translation gives CASSFGTSDLQEQFF.